The 3 T cell receptor beta chains in this list originate from one sample, sequenced in a study of shared T cell receptors in the human thymus (dated by TCRdb to the early 2020s). The library was built by means of the immunoSEQ multiplex PCR assay. This is the immuneACCESS table as TCRdb keeps it, with only in-frame sequences that have V and J called. A part of the clones is gone; compared with another copy, unresolved V genes explain less than half, and the rest is unexplained. The sample has 600,000 to 900,000 clones on record, 75% to 90% of them singletons. 0.0095% to 0.011% of the sample is taken by the ten largest. The same sample was also studied in work on human thymus T cells.

What was sequenced was thymocytes. These receptors were taken from a girl under three years old with a congenital heart defect. Donor details come from another sample of the same person, matched by shared clones.

This chain connects TRBV19 to TRBJ1-2, with TRBD1 identical over 8 bases. Germline V gene sequence: CDR1 LNHDA, CDR2 SQIVND (reference sequence). The CDR3 length is 16 residues. Unmatched junction bases numbered 13, after V lost 4 bases and J lost 6 bases. The CDR3 sequence: CASSRCRQGAGDGYTF. The CDR3 nucleotides read TGTGCCAGTAGTAGGTGTAGGCAGGGGGCTGGTGATGGCTACACCTTC.

J is TRBJ1-6 and V is TRBV5-8, with D maybe TRBD1 (5 bases). Germline V gene lookup returns CDR1 SGHTS and CDR2 YDEGEE. V lost 8 bases, J lost 5 bases, and 17 bases lay in between. The CDR3 is made up of 15 amino acids. CDR3 amino acids: CASIGWGADNSPLHF. Here the CDR3 DNA reads TGTGCCAGTATCGGCTGGGGCGCAGATAATTCACCCCTCCACTTT.

The chain joins TRBV7-2 to TRBJ2-4; D possibly corresponds to TRBD1 (6 bases). CDR3 length: 15 residues. Germline loops: CDR1 SGHTA, CDR2 FQGNSA. Trimming stripped 1 base from V and 2 bases from J, with 9 bases between. CDR3 coding DNA: TGTGCCAGCAGCTTAGTAGGGGGAACCAAAAACATTCAGTACTTC. It translates to CASSLVGGTKNIQYF.